These T cell receptor beta chains were read from a single sample in a study of blood T cell repertoires in COVID-19. Sequencing was performed with immunoSEQ multiplex PCR; in TCRdb, only in-frame clones are kept and a portion is missing. Here the sample spans some 490,000 clones, more than 85% being singletons. Sequenced material: PBMCs or T cells enriched from blood (not recorded which). These receptors were obtained from a woman aged 60-70 years who had recovered from COVID-19. CDR3s include the opening cysteine and the closing phenylalanine or tryptophan. D genes are given only for firm matches. Not all rows give a size; the values are once, few, many and, for expanded clones, a class.

clone size: -
J gene: TRBJ2-2
V gene: TRBV5-1
D gene: TRBD1
CDR3 DNA: TGCGCCAGCAGCAAACAGGGGGCCGTCACCGGGGAGCTGTTTTTT
CDR3 protein: CASSKQGAVTGELFF

clone size: -
J gene: TRBJ1-2
V gene: TRBV6-5
D gene: -
CDR3 DNA: TGTGCCAGCAGTCCAGGGTATGGCTACACCTTC
CDR3 protein: CASSPGYGYTF

clone size: -
J gene: TRBJ1-5
V gene: TRBV4-1
D gene: TRBD1
CDR3 DNA: TGCGCCAGCAGCCAAGGGACAGGGAACCAGCCCCAGCATTTT
CDR3 protein: CASSQGTGNQPQHF

clone size: -
J gene: TRBJ1-5
V gene: TRBV7-2
D gene: TRBD1
CDR3 DNA: TGTGCCAGCAGCTTCTACCCGGACAGGGGATATCAGCCCCAGCATTTT
CDR3 protein: CASSFYPDRGYQPQHF

clone size: -
J gene: TRBJ1-2
V gene: TRBV4-2
D gene: TRBD1
CDR3 DNA: TGTGCCAGCAGCCTAAGAGGAGACGACAGGGGGCATAGCTATGGCTACACCTTC
CDR3 protein: CASSLRGDDRGHSYGYTF

clone size: -
J gene: TRBJ2-1
V gene: TRBV27
D gene: -
CDR3 DNA: TGTGCCAGCGGAACCGGACAGTACAATGAGCAGTTCTTC
CDR3 protein: CASGTGQYNEQFF

clone size: -
J gene: TRBJ2-1
V gene: TRBV7-2
D gene: TRBD2
CDR3 DNA: TGTGCCAGCAGCTTGGGACTAGCGGAATACAATGAGCAGTTCTTC
CDR3 protein: CASSLGLAEYNEQFF

clone size: -
J gene: TRBJ1-4
V gene: TRBV4-1
D gene: TRBD1
CDR3 DNA: TGCGCCAGCAGCCACGAGGGGGCTCACGAAAAACTGTTTTTT
CDR3 protein: CASSHEGAHEKLFF

clone size: -
J gene: TRBJ2-2
V gene: TRBV24-1
D gene: -
CDR3 DNA: TGTGCCACCAGTGATTTTTTGGGGAGTGCGAACACCGGGGAGCTGTTTTTT
CDR3 protein: CATSDFLGSANTGELFF

clone size: -
J gene: TRBJ2-3
V gene: TRBV2
D gene: -
CDR3 DNA: TGTGCCAGCAGTGAAGGCGGGGGCTTTCTATATACGCAGTATTTT
CDR3 protein: CASSEGGGFLYTQYF

clone size: -
J gene: TRBJ2-2
V gene: TRBV27
D gene: TRBD1
CDR3 DNA: TGTGCCAGCAGTTTATTAGGCCAGGGGGCTGCCGGGGAGCTGTTTTTT
CDR3 protein: CASSLLGQGAAGELFF

clone size: -
J gene: TRBJ1-2
V gene: TRBV5-1
D gene: -
CDR3 DNA: TGCGCCAGCAGCTTCACAAGTGATCGGGTACTATGGGGCTACACCTTC
CDR3 protein: CASSFTSDRVLWGYTF

clone size: once
J gene: TRBJ1-4
V gene: TRBV7-9
D gene: TRBD1
CDR3 DNA: TGTGCCAGCAGCTGGGGACAGGCCGTATACCCTGCAACTAATGAAAAACTGTTTTTT
CDR3 protein: CASSWGQAVYPATNEKLFF

clone size: once
J gene: TRBJ2-1
V gene: TRBV6-4
D gene: -
CDR3 DNA: TGTGCCAGCAGTGGAAGGGGTCCTAGCTCCTACAATGAGCAGTTCTTC
CDR3 protein: CASSGRGPSSYNEQFF

clone size: few
J gene: TRBJ2-1
V gene: TRBV3-1/TRBV3-2
D gene: TRBD2
CDR3 DNA: TGTGCCAGCAGCCAAACCACTAGCGGGGGGGCCAATGAGCAGTTCTTC
CDR3 protein: CASSQTTSGGANEQFF

clone size: -
J gene: TRBJ2-3
V gene: TRBV7-8
D gene: TRBD1
CDR3 DNA: TGTGCCAGCAGCCGCGGCCTACAGGGGGCCTCCACAGATACGCAGTATTTT
CDR3 protein: CASSRGLQGASTDTQYF

clone size: once
J gene: TRBJ1-5
V gene: TRBV11-2
D gene: -
CDR3 DNA: TGTGCCAGCAGCTTAGACAGAAATCAGCCCCAGCATTTT
CDR3 protein: CASSLDRNQPQHF

clone size: -
J gene: TRBJ2-1
V gene: TRBV14
D gene: TRBD1
CDR3 DNA: TGTGCCAGCAGCCAAGGGGGAATCGGACAGGCCTACAATGAGCAGTTCTTC
CDR3 protein: CASSQGGIGQAYNEQFF

clone size: -
J gene: TRBJ1-6
V gene: TRBV5-6
D gene: -
CDR3 DNA: TGTGCCAGCAGCTCGGAAAGGGGGAATTCACCCCTCCACTTT
CDR3 protein: CASSSERGNSPLHF

clone size: -
J gene: TRBJ1-4
V gene: TRBV4-1
D gene: TRBD1
CDR3 DNA: TGCGCCAGCAGCCACGATTACAGGGGGGGCGGGACTAATGAAAAACTGTTTTTT
CDR3 protein: CASSHDYRGGGTNEKLFF

clone size: -
J gene: TRBJ1-2
V gene: TRBV18
D gene: -
CDR3 DNA: TGTGCCAGCTCACCACCGTTGTGGGGCGGGGGGGACGGCTACACCTTC
CDR3 protein: CASSPPLWGGGDGYTF

clone size: -
J gene: TRBJ2-3
V gene: TRBV7-8
D gene: -
CDR3 DNA: TGTGCCAGCAGGTCCAGGGGCAACACAGATACGCAGTATTTT
CDR3 protein: CASRSRGNTDTQYF

clone size: -
J gene: TRBJ1-6
V gene: TRBV6-5
D gene: -
CDR3 DNA: TGTGCCAGCCGTCTTTCAGGGATGGATAATTCACCCCTCCACTTT
CDR3 protein: CASRLSGMDNSPLHF

clone size: -
J gene: TRBJ2-2
V gene: TRBV9
D gene: TRBD2
CDR3 DNA: TGTGCCAGCAGCACTCCCGGGACTAGCCCTAACACCGGGGAGCTGTTTTTT
CDR3 protein: CASSTPGTSPNTGELFF

clone size: -
J gene: TRBJ2-7
V gene: TRBV7-8
D gene: -
CDR3 DNA: TGTGCCAGCAGCTACAGGGCCGCCTACGAGCAGTACTTC
CDR3 protein: CASSYRAAYEQYF

clone size: -
J gene: TRBJ2-7
V gene: TRBV4-1
D gene: -
CDR3 DNA: TGCGCCAGCAGCCGCCCCCCCGGGGTAGGCATACGAAACGAGCAGTACTTC
CDR3 protein: CASSRPPGVGIRNEQYF

clone size: -
J gene: TRBJ1-3
V gene: TRBV9
D gene: -
CDR3 DNA: TGTGCCAGCAGCCCCGGTGATGGGGGGAACACCATATATTTT
CDR3 protein: CASSPGDGGNTIYF

clone size: -
J gene: TRBJ1-2
V gene: TRBV4-1
D gene: TRBD1
CDR3 DNA: TGCGCCAGCAGCCATTCGCAGGGGGCCAATGGCTACACCTTC
CDR3 protein: CASSHSQGANGYTF

clone size: -
J gene: TRBJ2-3
V gene: TRBV2
D gene: TRBD2
CDR3 DNA: TGTGCCAGCAGTGCTCGGCGGGGGGAGGCAGATACGCAGTATTTT
CDR3 protein: CASSARRGEADTQYF

clone size: -
J gene: TRBJ2-7
V gene: TRBV24-1
D gene: TRBD1
CDR3 DNA: TGTGCCACCAGTGACCGACAGGGATCGGGTGACGAGCAGTACTTC
CDR3 protein: CATSDRQGSGDEQYF

clone size: once
J gene: TRBJ1-2
V gene: TRBV4-1
D gene: TRBD1
CDR3 DNA: TGCGCCAGCAGTCGATCCGGGACAGGGGGCGACGGCTACACCTTC
CDR3 protein: CASSRSGTGGDGYTF